Listed here is a single T cell receptor (beta chain). Participant age was roughly 18 to 89 years, and participants resided in fewer than 25 US areas. Self-reported history from a screening survey and questionnaire set each donor's cohort. This sample stems from a study of blood T cell repertoires in COVID-19. The assay was immunoSEQ multiplex PCR, and TCRdb's table has in-frame clones only and misses some. This sample yields 220,000 or so clones, of which about 83% are seen a single time; approximately 7.3% belongs to the top ten. This CDR3 is 13 amino acids long. Germline V gene sequence: CDR1 MNHEY, CDR2 SVGAGI. V was clipped by 2 bases and J by 5 bases, with 10 bases between them.

Input material: PBMCs or T cells enriched from blood (not recorded which). The origin of this receptor is a woman aged 40 to 50 who had recovered from COVID-19. The genes are TRBV6-5 and TRBJ2-7; D might be TRBD1 (6 bases). Here the CDR3 reads CASSYTGSDEQYF. CDR3 nucleotides: TGTGCCAGCAGTTACACAGGGAGCGACGAGCAGTACTTC.